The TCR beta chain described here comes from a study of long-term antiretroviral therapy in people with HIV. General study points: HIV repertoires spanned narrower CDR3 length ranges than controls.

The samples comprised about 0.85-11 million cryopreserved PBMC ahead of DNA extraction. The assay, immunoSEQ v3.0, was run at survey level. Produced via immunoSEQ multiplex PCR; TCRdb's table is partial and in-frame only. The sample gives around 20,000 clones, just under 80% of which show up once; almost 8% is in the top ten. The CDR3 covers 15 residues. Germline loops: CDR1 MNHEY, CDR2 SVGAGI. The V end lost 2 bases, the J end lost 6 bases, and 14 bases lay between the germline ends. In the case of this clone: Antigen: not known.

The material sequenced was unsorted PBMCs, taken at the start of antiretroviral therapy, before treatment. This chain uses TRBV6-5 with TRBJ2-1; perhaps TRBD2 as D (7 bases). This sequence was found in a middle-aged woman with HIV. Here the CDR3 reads CASSYRGGWGNEQFF. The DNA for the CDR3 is TGTGCCAGCAGTTACCGCGGGGGCTGGGGCAATGAGCAGTTCTTC.